This T cell receptor beta chain was obtained from a study of blood T cell repertoires in COVID-19. Study information: Sample material is recorded as cDNA or gDNA derived from T cells, B-cell-depleted T cells, or PBMCs.

The CDR3 runs 14 residues. The germline V gene has CDR1 SGDLS and CDR2 YYNGEE. The V end was cut by 4 bases, the J end by 1 base, with 11 bases between. The authors' processing: Amplification of reference gene primers provided the estimated nucleated cell counts. Assay: immunoSEQ multiplex PCR; the TCRdb copy retains only in-frame clones and omits some. That table furnishes V, J and clone size, whereas the DNA furnished D and trimming. This table holds about half a million clones, 70% to 90% found once. This receptor was taken from a human donor in a cohort sampled during active COVID-19. This sequence joins TRBV9 and TRBJ2-5; a possible D gene is TRBD1 (6 bases). Sequencing was performed on peripheral blood. The CDR3 DNA is TGTGCCAGCAGCCCACTAGGGGGCCAAGAGACCCAGTACTTC. Its translation: CASSPLGGQETQYF.